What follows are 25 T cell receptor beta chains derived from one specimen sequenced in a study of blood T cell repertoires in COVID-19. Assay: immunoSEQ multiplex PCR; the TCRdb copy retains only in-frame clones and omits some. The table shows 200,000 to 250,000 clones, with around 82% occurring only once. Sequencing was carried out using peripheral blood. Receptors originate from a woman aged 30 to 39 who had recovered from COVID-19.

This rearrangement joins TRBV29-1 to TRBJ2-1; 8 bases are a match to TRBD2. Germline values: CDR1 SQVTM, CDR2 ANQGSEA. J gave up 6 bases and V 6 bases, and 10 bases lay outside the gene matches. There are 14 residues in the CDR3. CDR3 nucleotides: TGCAGCGTCTCGGGGGGACTAGGGGGCAATGAGCAGTTCTTC. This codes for CSVSGGLGGNEQFF.

The CDR3 DNA sequence: TGTGCCAGCAGCATCGGGACTAGCGGAGTCAATGAGCAGTTCTTC. This gives the protein CASSIGTSGVNEQFF. The V and J genes are TRBV9 and TRBJ2-1; 11 nucleotides agree with TRBD2. The germline gives CDR1 SGDLS, CDR2 YYNGEE. Trimming at V came to 4 bases and at J to 6 bases, leaving 6 bases not matched to a gene. The CDR3 extends over 15 amino acids.

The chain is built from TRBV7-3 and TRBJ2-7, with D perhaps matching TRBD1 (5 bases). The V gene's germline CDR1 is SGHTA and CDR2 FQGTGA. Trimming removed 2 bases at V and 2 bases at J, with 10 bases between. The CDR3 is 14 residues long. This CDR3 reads CASSLSQGAYEQYF. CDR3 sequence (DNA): TGTGCCAGCAGCTTATCTCAGGGCGCCTACGAGCAGTACTTC.

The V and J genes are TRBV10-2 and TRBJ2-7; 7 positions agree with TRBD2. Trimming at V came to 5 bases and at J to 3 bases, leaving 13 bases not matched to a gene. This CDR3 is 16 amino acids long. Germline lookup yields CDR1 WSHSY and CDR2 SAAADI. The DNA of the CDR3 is TGCGCCAGCAGTCTACCATTGGGACTACCTCACTACGAGCAGTACTTC. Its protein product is CASSLPLGLPHYEQYF.

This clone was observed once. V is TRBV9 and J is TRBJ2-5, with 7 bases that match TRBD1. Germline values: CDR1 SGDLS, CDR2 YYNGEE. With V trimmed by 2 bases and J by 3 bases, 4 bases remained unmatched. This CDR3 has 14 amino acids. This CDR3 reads CASSVGTAKETQYF. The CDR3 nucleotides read TGTGCCAGCAGCGTGGGGACAGCCAAAGAGACCCAGTACTTC.

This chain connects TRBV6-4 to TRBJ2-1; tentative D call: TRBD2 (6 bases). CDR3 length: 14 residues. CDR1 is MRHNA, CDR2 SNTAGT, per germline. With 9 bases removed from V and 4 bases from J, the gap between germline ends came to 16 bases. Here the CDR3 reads CARRFVRGYNEQFF. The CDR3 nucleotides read TGTGCCAGGAGATTTGTGCGGGGTTACAATGAGCAGTTCTTC.

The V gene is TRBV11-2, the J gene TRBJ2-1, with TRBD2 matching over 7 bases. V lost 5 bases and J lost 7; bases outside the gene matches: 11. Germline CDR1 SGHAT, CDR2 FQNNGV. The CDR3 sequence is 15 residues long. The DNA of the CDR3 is TGTGCCAGCAGCCCCATAGCTGGGGGGGAAAATGAGCAGTTCTTC. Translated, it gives CASSPIAGGENEQFF.

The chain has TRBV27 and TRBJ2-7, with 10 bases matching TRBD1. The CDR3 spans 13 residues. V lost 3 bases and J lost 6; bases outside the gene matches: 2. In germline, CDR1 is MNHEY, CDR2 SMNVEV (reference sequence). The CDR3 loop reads CASSFWTGGEQYF. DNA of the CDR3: TGTGCCAGCAGTTTTTGGACAGGGGGCGAGCAGTACTTC.

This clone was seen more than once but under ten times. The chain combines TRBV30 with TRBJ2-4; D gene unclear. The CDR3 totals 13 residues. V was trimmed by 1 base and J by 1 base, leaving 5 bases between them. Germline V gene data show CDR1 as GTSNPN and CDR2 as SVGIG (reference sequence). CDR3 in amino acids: CAWSDSAKNIQYF. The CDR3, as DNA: TGTGCCTGGAGTGACAGCGCCAAAAACATTCAGTACTTC.

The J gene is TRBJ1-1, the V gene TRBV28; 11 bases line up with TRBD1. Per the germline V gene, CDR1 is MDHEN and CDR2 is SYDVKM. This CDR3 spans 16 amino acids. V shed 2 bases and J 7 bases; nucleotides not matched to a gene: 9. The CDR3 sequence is CASSLRTGGGEIEAFF. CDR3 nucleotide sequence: TGTGCCAGCAGTTTAAGGACAGGGGGCGGAGAGATTGAAGCTTTCTTT. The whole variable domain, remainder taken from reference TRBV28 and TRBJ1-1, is DVKVTQSSRYLVKRTGEKVFLECVQDMDHENMFWYRQDPGLGLRLIYFSYDVKMKEKGDIPEGYSVSREKKERFSLILESASTNQTSMYLCASSLRTGGGEIEAFFGQGTRLTVV.

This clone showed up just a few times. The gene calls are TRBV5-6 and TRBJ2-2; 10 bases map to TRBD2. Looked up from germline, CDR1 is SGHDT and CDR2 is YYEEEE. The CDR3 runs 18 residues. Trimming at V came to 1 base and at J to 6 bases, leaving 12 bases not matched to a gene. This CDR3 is CASSLSGLAGVGPGELFF. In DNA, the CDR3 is TGTGCCAGCAGCTTGTCGGGGCTAGCGGGAGTAGGCCCCGGGGAGCTGTTTTTT.

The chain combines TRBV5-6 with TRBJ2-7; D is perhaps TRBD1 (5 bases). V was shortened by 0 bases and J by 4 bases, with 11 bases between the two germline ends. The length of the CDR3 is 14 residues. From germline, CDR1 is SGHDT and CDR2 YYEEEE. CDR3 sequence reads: CASSLGQSTYEQYF. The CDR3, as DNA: TGTGCCAGCAGCTTGGGACAGTCGACATACGAGCAGTACTTC. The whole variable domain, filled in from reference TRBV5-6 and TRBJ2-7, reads DAGVTQSPTHLIKTRGQQVTLRCSPKSGHDTVSWYQQALGQGPQFIFQYYEEEERQRGNFPDRFSGHQFPNYSSELNVNALLLGDSALYLCASSLGQSTYEQYFGPGTRLTVT.

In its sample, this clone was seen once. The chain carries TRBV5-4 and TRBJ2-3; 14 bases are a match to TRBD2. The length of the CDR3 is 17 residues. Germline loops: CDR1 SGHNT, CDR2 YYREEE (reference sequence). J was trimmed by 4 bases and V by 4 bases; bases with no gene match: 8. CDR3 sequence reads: CASSTGTSGRVSDTQYF. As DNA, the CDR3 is TGTGCCAGCAGCACCGGGACTAGCGGGAGAGTTTCAGATACGCAGTATTTT.

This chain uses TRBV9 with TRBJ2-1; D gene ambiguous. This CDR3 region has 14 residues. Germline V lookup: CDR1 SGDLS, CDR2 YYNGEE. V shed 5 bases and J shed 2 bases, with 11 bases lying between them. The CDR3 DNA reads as TGTGCCAGCAGTCTCGGTTTTACCTACAATGAGCAGTTCTTC. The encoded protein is CASSLGFTYNEQFF.

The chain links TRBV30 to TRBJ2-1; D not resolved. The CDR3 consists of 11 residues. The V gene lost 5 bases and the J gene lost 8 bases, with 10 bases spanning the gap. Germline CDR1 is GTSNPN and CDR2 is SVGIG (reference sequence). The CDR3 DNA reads TGTGCCTGGGCCAGAGGCGATGAGCAGTTCTTC. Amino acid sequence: CAWARGDEQFF.

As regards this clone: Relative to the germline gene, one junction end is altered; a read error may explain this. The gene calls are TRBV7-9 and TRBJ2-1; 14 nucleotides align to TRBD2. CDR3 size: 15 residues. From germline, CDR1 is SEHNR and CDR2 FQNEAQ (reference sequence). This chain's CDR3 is CASSPGTSGRVVLVF. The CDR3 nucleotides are TGTGCCAGCAGCCCCGGGACTAGCGGGAGAGTCGTCCTGGTCTTC.

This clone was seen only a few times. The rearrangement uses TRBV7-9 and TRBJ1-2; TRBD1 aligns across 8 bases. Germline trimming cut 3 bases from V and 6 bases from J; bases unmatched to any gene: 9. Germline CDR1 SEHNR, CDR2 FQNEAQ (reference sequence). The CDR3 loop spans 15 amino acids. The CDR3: CASSFLQGASDGYTF. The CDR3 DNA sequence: TGTGCCAGCAGCTTTCTGCAGGGGGCCTCAGATGGCTACACCTTC.

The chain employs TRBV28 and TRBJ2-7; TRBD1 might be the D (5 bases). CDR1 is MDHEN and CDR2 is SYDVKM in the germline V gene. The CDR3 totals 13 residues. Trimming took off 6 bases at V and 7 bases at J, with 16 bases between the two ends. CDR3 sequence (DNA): TGTGCCAGCAGGGCAGGGTGGGTCCTGGAGCAGTACTTC. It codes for CASRAGWVLEQYF. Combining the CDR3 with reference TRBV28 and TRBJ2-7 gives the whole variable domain DVKVTQSSRYLVKRTGEKVFLECVQDMDHENMFWYRQDPGLGLRLIYFSYDVKMKEKGDIPEGYSVSREKKERFSLILESASTNQTSMYLCASRAGWVLEQYFGPGTRLTVT.

The CDR3 bases are TGTGCCAGCAGTTCCGACGAGGGCAGGCATCAGCCCCAGCATTTT. Amino acid sequence: CASSSDEGRHQPQHF. The chain is built from TRBV27 and TRBJ1-5, with D uncertain. Looked up from germline, CDR1 is MNHEY and CDR2 is SMNVEV (reference sequence). CDR3 length: 15 residues. V was pared by 4 bases and J by 5 bases, with 15 bases between.

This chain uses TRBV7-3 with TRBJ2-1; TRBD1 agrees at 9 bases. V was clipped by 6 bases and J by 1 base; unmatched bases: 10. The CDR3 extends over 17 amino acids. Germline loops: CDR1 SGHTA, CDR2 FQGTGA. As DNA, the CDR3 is TGTGCCAGCAGTTCCGGACAGGGGATAGGGTCCTACAATGAGCAGTTCTTC. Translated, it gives CASSSGQGIGSYNEQFF.

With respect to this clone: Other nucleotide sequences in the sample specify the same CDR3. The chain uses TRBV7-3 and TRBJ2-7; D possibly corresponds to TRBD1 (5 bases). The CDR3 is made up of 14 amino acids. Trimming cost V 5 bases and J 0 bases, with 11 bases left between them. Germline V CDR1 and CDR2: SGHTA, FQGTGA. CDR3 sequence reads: CASSPQGGSYEQYF. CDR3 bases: TGTGCCAGCAGCCCTCAGGGCGGCTCCTACGAGCAGTACTTC.

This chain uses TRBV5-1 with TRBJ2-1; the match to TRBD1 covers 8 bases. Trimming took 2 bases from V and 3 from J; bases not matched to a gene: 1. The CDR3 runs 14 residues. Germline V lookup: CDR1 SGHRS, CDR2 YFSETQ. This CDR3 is CASSLTGGYNEQFF. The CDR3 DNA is TGCGCCAGCAGCTTAACAGGGGGCTACAATGAGCAGTTCTTC.

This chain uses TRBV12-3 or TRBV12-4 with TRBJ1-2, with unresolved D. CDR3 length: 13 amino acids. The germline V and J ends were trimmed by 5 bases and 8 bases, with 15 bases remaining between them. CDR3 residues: CASSPAHGSGYTF. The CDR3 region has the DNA TGTGCCAGCAGTCCTGCCCACGGGTCGGGCTACACCTTC.

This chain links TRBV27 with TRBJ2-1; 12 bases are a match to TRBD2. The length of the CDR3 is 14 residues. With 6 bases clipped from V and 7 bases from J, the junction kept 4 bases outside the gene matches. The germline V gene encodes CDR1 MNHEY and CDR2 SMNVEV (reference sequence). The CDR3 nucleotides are TGTGCCAGCAGAGGACTAGCGGGGAAGAATGAGCAGTTCTTC. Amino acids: CASRGLAGKNEQFF.

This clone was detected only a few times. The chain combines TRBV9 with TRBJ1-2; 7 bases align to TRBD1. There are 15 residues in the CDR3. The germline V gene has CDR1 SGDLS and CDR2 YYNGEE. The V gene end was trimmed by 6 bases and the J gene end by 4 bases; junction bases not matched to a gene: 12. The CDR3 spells CASTANTGQTYGYTF. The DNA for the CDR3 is TGTGCCAGCACCGCAAATACGGGACAGACCTATGGCTACACCTTC.